This T cell receptor beta chain emerged from a study of tumor-infiltrating lymphocytes in primary liver carcinoma. This clonotype was seen more than once but under ten times. Germline DNA was also extracted, and blood RNA was taken from unsorted whole blood. The template, 450 to 650 ng total RNA, yielded TCR beta cDNA made with a constant-region primer. Library construction for TCR beta comprised three nested multiplex PCR rounds performed with slightly modified ARM-PCR. Primers for the first two PCR rounds were TRBV1-TRBV30 forward primers and a C-beta reverse primer (around 10 cycles per round). Via MiXCR, TCRdb re-called the multiplex PCR reads, giving one row per CDR3 protein. The table records about 320,000 distinct CDR3 sequences, almost 60% of them present only once. Per germline, CDR1 SGHDT and CDR2 YYEEEE. Trimming took off 0 bases at V and 0 bases at J, with 7 bases between the two ends. This CDR3 comprises 14 residues.

This chain connects TRBV5-6 to TRBJ2-7; D not certain. This sequence was found in a woman aged 25-40 years with primary liver carcinoma and hepatitis B virus infection. The specimen was peripheral blood. CDR3 in amino acids: CASSLGESSYEQYF. The CDR3 nucleotides are TGTGCCAGCAGCTTGGGTGAGAGCTCCTACGAGCAGTACTTC.